This is a list of T cell receptor beta chains from one sample in a study of cytomegalovirus exposure and HLA in healthy donors. Produced via immunoSEQ multiplex PCR; TCRdb's table is partial and in-frame only. The sample holds about 190,000 clones, roughly 80% seen once. The specimen sequenced was PBMCs. The receptor source for this set is a man aged 35 to 55 in good health and CMV-seropositive. Each CDR3 is given with its conserved first and last residue. The order of the fields is CDR3 DNA, CDR3 protein, J gene, clone size, D gene, V gene, CDR3 length. The D gene is left open where the match is weak. For some rows the clone size is stated as once, few or many, or as a class when expanded; others skip it.

DNA: TGTGCCAGCAGTTTAAGCAGGGGTCGGAACACTGAAGCTTTCTTT; CDR3: CASSLSRGRNTEAFF; J: TRBJ1-1; size: .; D: .; V: TRBV27; length: 15
DNA: TGTGCCAGCTCACCACTCGCAGAGAACACTGAAGCTTTCTTT; CDR3: CASSPLAENTEAFF; J: TRBJ1-1; size: .; D: .; V: TRBV18; length: 14
DNA: TGTGCCAGCTCCCGGGACAGGGATGAAAAACTGTTTTTT; CDR3: CASSRDRDEKLFF; J: TRBJ1-4; size: .; D: TRBD1; V: TRBV18; length: 13
DNA: TGTGCCAGTAGTACAGGGCAGGGAAAGTTCAATGAGCAGTTCTTC; CDR3: CASSTGQGKFNEQFF; J: TRBJ2-1; size: .; D: .; V: TRBV19; length: 15
DNA: TGTGCCAGCAGTTACACAAACTCTGGAAACACCATATATTTT; CDR3: CASSYTNSGNTIYF; J: TRBJ1-3; size: .; D: .; V: TRBV6-6; length: 14
DNA: TGTGCCAGCAGTCCAGGTTCCTACGAGCAGTACTTC; CDR3: CASSPGSYEQYF; J: TRBJ2-7; size: .; D: .; V: TRBV28; length: 12
DNA: TGTGCCTGGGCTGGGGGACTCCAAGAGACCCAGTACTTC; CDR3: CAWAGGLQETQYF; J: TRBJ2-5; size: .; D: .; V: TRBV30; length: 13
DNA: TGCGCCAGCAGCTTGGCCGCGACCACAGTAGATACGCAGTATTTT; CDR3: CASSLAATTVDTQYF; J: TRBJ2-3; size: .; D: .; V: TRBV5-1; length: 15
DNA: TGTGCCAGCAGCCAAGTCATTTGGGCCGCAAGCGGGGAGCTGTTTTTT; CDR3: CASSQVIWAASGELFF; J: TRBJ2-2; size: .; D: .; V: TRBV4-2; length: 16
DNA: TGTGCCAGCAGCGTAGATACGAGCCTAGATGAAAAACTGTTTTTT; CDR3: CASSVDTSLDEKLFF; J: TRBJ1-4; size: .; D: .; V: TRBV9; length: 15
DNA: TGTGCCGGAACGACAGGGGATAACTATGGCTACACCTTC; CDR3: CAGTTGDNYGYTF; J: TRBJ1-2; size: .; D: TRBD1; V: TRBV2; length: 13
DNA: TGTGCCAGCAAGGAACAGATCTACGAGCAGTACTTC; CDR3: CASKEQIYEQYF; J: TRBJ2-7; size: once; D: .; V: TRBV2; length: 12
DNA: TGTGCCAGCAGCCCCGGACAGGGGGCGCGGAATTCACCCCTCCACTTT; CDR3: CASSPGQGARNSPLHF; J: TRBJ1-6; size: once; D: .; V: TRBV21-1; length: 16
DNA: TGTGCCAGCAGCAGAGGGGGAAGCACAGATACGCAGTATTTT; CDR3: CASSRGGSTDTQYF; J: TRBJ2-3; size: .; D: .; V: TRBV27; length: 14
DNA: TGTGCCAGCAGCTTGGGTAGTGCTGGCAGGGGGATCATCACTGAAGCTTTCTTT; CDR3: CASSLGSAGRGIITEAFF; J: TRBJ1-1; size: .; D: TRBD1; V: TRBV5-4; length: 18
DNA: TGTGCCAGTAGTGCCAGGGGGAGGACTGAAGCTTTCTTT; CDR3: CASSARGRTEAFF; J: TRBJ1-1; size: .; D: TRBD1; V: TRBV19; length: 13
DNA: TGCAGTGCACGAACCGGGGATACGCAGTATTTT; CDR3: CSARTGDTQYF; J: TRBJ2-3; size: once; D: .; V: TRBV20-1; length: 11
DNA: TGCAGCGCTACGACTGGGCGGGCGTTCACCGGGGAGCTGTTTTTT; CDR3: CSATTGRAFTGELFF; J: TRBJ2-2; size: .; D: .; V: TRBV29-1; length: 15
DNA: TGTGCCAGCAGCTTAAGTTCGAGTGGCTACACCTTC; CDR3: CASSLSSSGYTF; J: TRBJ1-2; size: few; D: .; V: TRBV7-9; length: 12
DNA: TGTGCCAGCAGCGTAACCGGGATGAGTGAAAAACTGTTTTTT; CDR3: CASSVTGMSEKLFF; J: TRBJ1-4; size: once; D: .; V: TRBV9; length: 14
DNA: TGTGCCAGCAGTTACTCCGGGACAGGATCCGAAGCTTTCTTT; CDR3: CASSYSGTGSEAFF; J: TRBJ1-1; size: .; D: TRBD1; V: TRBV6-6; length: 14
DNA: TGTGCCAGCAGCCCTCAGGGGGCAAGTGGAAACACCATATATTTT; CDR3: CASSPQGASGNTIYF; J: TRBJ1-3; size: .; D: TRBD1; V: TRBV7-9; length: 15
DNA: TGTGCCAGCAGCCCCGGGAGCACAGATACGCAGTATTTT; CDR3: CASSPGSTDTQYF; J: TRBJ2-3; size: .; D: .; V: TRBV7-2; length: 13
DNA: TGTGCCAGCAGCGTAGCTTGGCTAGCGGGGCCGAATGAGCAGTTCTTC; CDR3: CASSVAWLAGPNEQFF; J: TRBJ2-1; size: .; D: TRBD2; V: TRBV9; length: 16
DNA: TGCAGTGCTCCTTCAGGAGATACGCAGTATTTT; CDR3: CSAPSGDTQYF; J: TRBJ2-3; size: .; D: .; V: TRBV20-1; length: 11
DNA: TGTGCCAGCAGCGTAGAGGGAGATGTAGCGGGGGGAAAAGAGACCCAGTACTTC; CDR3: CASSVEGDVAGGKETQYF; J: TRBJ2-5; size: .; D: TRBD2; V: TRBV9; length: 18
DNA: TGTGCCAGCAGTTATGGGGCGGACTATGGCTACACCTTC; CDR3: CASSYGADYGYTF; J: TRBJ1-2; size: .; D: .; V: TRBV6-6; length: 13
DNA: TGTGCCAGCAGCTTAGTTTTGGGGACAGAGCAGTACTTC; CDR3: CASSLVLGTEQYF; J: TRBJ2-7; size: .; D: .; V: TRBV7-9; length: 13
DNA: TGCGCCAGCAGCCCGGACGGGACAGCCACAGATACGCAGTATTTT; CDR3: CASSPDGTATDTQYF; J: TRBJ2-3; size: .; D: TRBD1; V: TRBV5-1; length: 15
DNA: TGTGCCAGCAGCTTAAAGGGGCTAGCGGGGTACACCGGGGAGCTGTTTTTT; CDR3: CASSLKGLAGYTGELFF; J: TRBJ2-2; size: .; D: TRBD2; V: TRBV7-3; length: 17
DNA: TGTGCCAGCGGACAGTACAATGAGCAGTTCTTC; CDR3: CASGQYNEQFF; J: TRBJ2-1; size: .; D: .; V: TRBV27; length: 11
DNA: TGTGCCAGCAGCCAATCCAGACAGGGGCTAAGCACTGAAGCTTTCTTT; CDR3: CASSQSRQGLSTEAFF; J: TRBJ1-1; size: .; D: TRBD1; V: TRBV4-2; length: 16
DNA: TGTGCCAGCAGCTTGCCCGTGAACACTGAAGCTTTCTTT; CDR3: CASSLPVNTEAFF; J: TRBJ1-1; size: .; D: .; V: TRBV5-6; length: 13
DNA: TGTGCCAGCAGCGGCTCGACAGATACGCAGTATTTT; CDR3: CASSGSTDTQYF; J: TRBJ2-3; size: .; D: .; V: TRBV7-2; length: 12
DNA: TGTGCCAGCAGCCTTCGAGAAAGGAACACCGGGGAGCTGTTTTTT; CDR3: CASSLRERNTGELFF; J: TRBJ2-2; size: .; D: .; V: TRBV7-8; length: 15
DNA: TGCAGCGTTCGAAAGGGGGACGCATACGAGCAGTACTTC; CDR3: CSVRKGDAYEQYF; J: TRBJ2-7; size: .; D: .; V: TRBV29-1; length: 13
DNA: TGTGCCAGCAGCTTAGTCGCCAGGGGTGAGACCCAGTACTTC; CDR3: CASSLVARGETQYF; J: TRBJ2-5; size: .; D: .; V: TRBV7-6; length: 14
DNA: TGTGCCAGCAGCGTTCCCCCAGACAATGAGCAGTTCTTC; CDR3: CASSVPPDNEQFF; J: TRBJ2-1; size: .; D: .; V: TRBV9; length: 13
DNA: TGTGCCAGCAGTTTTATCAGGGAGGAGCAGTACTTC; CDR3: CASSFIREEQYF; J: TRBJ2-5; size: .; D: .; V: TRBV6-6; length: 12
DNA: TGCGCCAGCAGCCCCCGACAGGATTCGGCCTATGGCTACACCTTC; CDR3: CASSPRQDSAYGYTF; J: TRBJ1-2; size: .; D: .; V: TRBV5-1; length: 15
DNA: TGTGCCAGCAGTTTATCGAGGCAGGGGGCGGCTGGGGAGCTGTTTTTT; CDR3: CASSLSRQGAAGELFF; J: TRBJ2-2; size: .; D: TRBD1; V: TRBV27; length: 16
DNA: TGTGCCAGCAGTCTGGGGACAGGGGGTCTCAACACCATATATTTT; CDR3: CASSLGTGGLNTIYF; J: TRBJ1-3; size: .; D: TRBD1; V: TRBV27; length: 15
DNA: TGTGCCAGCAGTGGGGGGGTGCGGGCTTTCTTT; CDR3: CASSGGVRAFF; J: TRBJ1-1; size: .; D: .; V: TRBV28; length: 11
DNA: TGTGCCAGCACCGACAGGGGGGCGAACACTGAAGCTTTCTTT; CDR3: CASTDRGANTEAFF; J: TRBJ1-1; size: .; D: TRBD1; V: TRBV28; length: 14
DNA: TGCGCCAGCAGTCTAGTACAGGGGGCCAATGGCTACACCTTC; CDR3: CASSLVQGANGYTF; J: TRBJ1-2; size: .; D: TRBD1; V: TRBV4-1; length: 14
DNA: TGTGCCAGCAGCTTATCTGGCGGGGGGGCAGATACGCAGTATTTT; CDR3: CASSLSGGGADTQYF; J: TRBJ2-3; size: once; D: TRBD2; V: TRBV7-3; length: 15
DNA: TGTGCCTGGAGTTCAGGGGGAAATTCACCCCTCCACTTT; CDR3: CAWSSGGNSPLHF; J: TRBJ1-6; size: .; D: TRBD1; V: TRBV30; length: 13
DNA: TGTGCCAGCAGCTTAGTGGCAGGCCCCCTATATGGCTACACCTTC; CDR3: CASSLVAGPLYGYTF; J: TRBJ1-2; size: .; D: .; V: TRBV7-9; length: 15
DNA: TGTGCCAGCAGCTTACCTAGCGGGGGGGCCTCCACAGATACGCAGTATTTT; CDR3: CASSLPSGGASTDTQYF; J: TRBJ2-3; size: .; D: TRBD2; V: TRBV7-2; length: 17
DNA: TGTGCCAGCAGCCCCGCCCCCGGGGCCAAAAACATTCAGTACTTC; CDR3: CASSPAPGAKNIQYF; J: TRBJ2-4; size: .; D: .; V: TRBV7-2; length: 15
DNA: TGTGCCAGCAGCCCGAGGGGGTTCTCTGGGGCCAACGTCCTGACTTTC; CDR3: CASSPRGFSGANVLTF; J: TRBJ2-6; size: .; D: .; V: TRBV7-9; length: 16